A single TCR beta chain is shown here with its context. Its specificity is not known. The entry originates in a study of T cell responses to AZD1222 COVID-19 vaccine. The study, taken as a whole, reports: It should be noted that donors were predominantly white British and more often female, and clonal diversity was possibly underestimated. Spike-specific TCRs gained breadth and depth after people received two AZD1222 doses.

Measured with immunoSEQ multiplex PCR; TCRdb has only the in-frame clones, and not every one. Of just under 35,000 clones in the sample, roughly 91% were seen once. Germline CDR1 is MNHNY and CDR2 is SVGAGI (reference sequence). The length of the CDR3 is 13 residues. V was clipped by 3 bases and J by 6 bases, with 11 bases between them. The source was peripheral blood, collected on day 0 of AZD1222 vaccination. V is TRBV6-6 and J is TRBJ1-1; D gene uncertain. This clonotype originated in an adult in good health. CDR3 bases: TGTGCCAGCAGTTATGAGGGATACGCTGAAGCTTTCTTT. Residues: CASSYEGYAEAFF.